This entry is about one T cell receptor (beta chain). The antigen is unknown. The sample belongs to a study of T cells in Graves' hyperthyroidism and ophthalmopathy. About the research overall: Peripheral blood was acquired at first diagnosis, ahead of any therapy whatsoever. General study points: Blood also held most thyroid clonotypes expanded beyond 0.001. Model-based prediction identified ophthalmopathy a median around 6.5 months prior to its onset.

V gave up 2 bases and J gave up 4 bases; unmatched junction bases: 6. The CDR3 runs 14 residues. CDR1 is DFQATT, CDR2 SNEGSKA, per germline (reference sequence). Regions amplified from RNA transcripts were the TCR beta CDR3 regions. The HTBI primer set served for first-round RT-PCR of the TCR CDR3. TCRdb itself ran the multiplex PCR reads through MiXCR, one entry per CDR3 protein. The sample yields under 400,000 distinct CDR3 sequences, roughly a fifth seen once. This chain joins TRBV20-1 and TRBJ2-5; TRBD2 matches at 8 bases. This clonotype originated in a woman in her forties or fifties with Graves' hyperthyroidism. The specimen sequenced was blood. The CDR3 protein is CSARTYRGGETQYF. CDR3 sequence (DNA): TGCAGTGCTAGAACTTATCGGGGGGGAGAGACCCAGTACTTC.